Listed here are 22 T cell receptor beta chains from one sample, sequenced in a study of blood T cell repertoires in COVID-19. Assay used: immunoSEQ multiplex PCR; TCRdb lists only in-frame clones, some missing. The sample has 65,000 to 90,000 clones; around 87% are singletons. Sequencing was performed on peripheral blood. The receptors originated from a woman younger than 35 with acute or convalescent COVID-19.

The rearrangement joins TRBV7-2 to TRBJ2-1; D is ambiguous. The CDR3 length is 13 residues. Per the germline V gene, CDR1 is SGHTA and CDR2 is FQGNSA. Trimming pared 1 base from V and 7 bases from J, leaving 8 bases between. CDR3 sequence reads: CASSLVIRNEQFF. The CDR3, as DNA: TGTGCCAGCAGCTTAGTCATCAGGAATGAGCAGTTCTTC.

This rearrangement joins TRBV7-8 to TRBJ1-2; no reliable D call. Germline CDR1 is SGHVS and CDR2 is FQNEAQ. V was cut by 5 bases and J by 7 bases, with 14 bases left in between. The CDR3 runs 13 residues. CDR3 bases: TGTGCCAGCAGCCAACGGCCTGAGGGTGGCTACACCTTC. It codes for CASSQRPEGGYTF. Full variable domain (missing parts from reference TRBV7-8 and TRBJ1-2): GAGVSQSPRYKVAKRGQDVALRCDPISGHVSLFWYQQALGQGPEFLTYFQNEAQLDKSGLPSDRFFAERPEGSVSTLKIQRTQQEDSAVYLCASSQRPEGGYTFGSGTRLTVV.

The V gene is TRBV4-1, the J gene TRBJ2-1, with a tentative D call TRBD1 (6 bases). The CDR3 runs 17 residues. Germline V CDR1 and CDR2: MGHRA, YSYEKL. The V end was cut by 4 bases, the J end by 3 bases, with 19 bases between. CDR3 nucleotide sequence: TGCGCCAGCAGCCCAAGATCAGGTGGGGGCCTCTACAATGAGCAGTTCTTC. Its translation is CASSPRSGGGLYNEQFF.

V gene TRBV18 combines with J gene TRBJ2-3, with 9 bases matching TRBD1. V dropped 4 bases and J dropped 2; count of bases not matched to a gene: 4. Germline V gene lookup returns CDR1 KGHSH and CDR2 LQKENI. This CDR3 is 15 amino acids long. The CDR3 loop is CASSLTGGYTDTQYF. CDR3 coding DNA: TGTGCCAGCTCACTCACAGGGGGCTACACAGATACGCAGTATTTT.

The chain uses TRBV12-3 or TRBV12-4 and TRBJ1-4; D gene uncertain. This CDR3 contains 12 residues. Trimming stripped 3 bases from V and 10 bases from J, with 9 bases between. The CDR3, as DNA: TGTGCCAGCAGTTTCTCTGCGGGAAAACTGTTTTTT. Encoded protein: CASSFSAGKLFF.

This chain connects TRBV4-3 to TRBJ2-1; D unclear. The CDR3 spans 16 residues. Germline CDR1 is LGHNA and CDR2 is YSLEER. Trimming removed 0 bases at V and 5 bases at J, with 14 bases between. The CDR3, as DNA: TGCGCCAGCAGCCAAGACCCCGAGGCGAGAAACAATGAGCAGTTCTTC. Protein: CASSQDPEARNNEQFF.

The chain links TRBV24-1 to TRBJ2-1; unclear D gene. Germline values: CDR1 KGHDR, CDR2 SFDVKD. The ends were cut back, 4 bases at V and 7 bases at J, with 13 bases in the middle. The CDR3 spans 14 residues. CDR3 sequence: CATSDTFSQNEQFF. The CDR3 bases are TGTGCCACCAGTGACACATTTTCTCAGAATGAGCAGTTCTTC.

CDR3 region: CASSPRVNEKLFF. CDR3 sequence (DNA): TGTGCCAGCAGCCCAAGAGTTAATGAAAAACTGTTTTTT. The chain is built from TRBV11-2 and TRBJ1-4; D gene uncertain. CDR3 length: 13 amino acids. V lost 5 bases, J lost 4 bases, and 8 bases lay in between. Germline V gene sequence: CDR1 SGHAT, CDR2 FQNNGV. Variable domain in full (rest from reference TRBV11-2 and TRBJ1-4): EAGVAQSPRYKIIEKRQSVAFWCNPISGHATLYWYQQILGQGPKLLIQFQNNGVVDDSQLPKDRFSAERLKGVDSTLKIQPAKLEDSAVYLCASSPRVNEKLFFGSGTQLSVL.

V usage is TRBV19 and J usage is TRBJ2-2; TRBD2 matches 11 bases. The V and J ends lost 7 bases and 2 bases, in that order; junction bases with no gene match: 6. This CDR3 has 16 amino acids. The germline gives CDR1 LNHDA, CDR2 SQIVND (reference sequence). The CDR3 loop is CASNPRLAGNTGELFF. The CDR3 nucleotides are TGTGCCAGTAACCCCAGACTAGCGGGAAACACCGGGGAGCTGTTTTTT.

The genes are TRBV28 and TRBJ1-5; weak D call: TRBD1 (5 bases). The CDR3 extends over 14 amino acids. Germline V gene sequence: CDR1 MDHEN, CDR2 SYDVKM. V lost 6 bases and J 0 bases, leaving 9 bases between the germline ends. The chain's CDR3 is CASRDINSNQPQHF. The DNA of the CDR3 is TGTGCCAGCAGGGACATTAATAGCAATCAGCCCCAGCATTTT.

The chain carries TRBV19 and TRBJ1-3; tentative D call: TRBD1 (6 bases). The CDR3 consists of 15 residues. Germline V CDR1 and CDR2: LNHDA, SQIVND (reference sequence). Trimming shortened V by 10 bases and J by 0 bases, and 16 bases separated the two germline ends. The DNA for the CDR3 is TGTGCCACGGCAATGGGGGGGGCCTCTGGAAACACCATATATTTT. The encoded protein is CATAMGGASGNTIYF.

CDR3 bases: TGTGCCACCAGTGATTTGACGGACAGAGTAATTCAGTACTTC. This encodes CATSDLTDRVIQYF. V usage is TRBV24-1 and J usage is TRBJ2-4; maybe TRBD1 (6 bases). The CDR3 sequence is 14 residues long. Germline CDR1 and CDR2: KGHDR and SFDVKD. Between the trimmed V and J ends, which lost 0 bases and 10 bases, there was a span of 12 bases.

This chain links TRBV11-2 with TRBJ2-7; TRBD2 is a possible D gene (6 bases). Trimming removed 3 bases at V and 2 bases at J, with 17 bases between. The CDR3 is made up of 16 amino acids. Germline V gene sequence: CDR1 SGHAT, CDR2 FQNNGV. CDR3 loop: CASSFSVGGRTYEQYF. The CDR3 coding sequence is TGTGCCAGCAGCTTCTCCGTAGGTGGGAGGACCTACGAGCAGTACTTC.

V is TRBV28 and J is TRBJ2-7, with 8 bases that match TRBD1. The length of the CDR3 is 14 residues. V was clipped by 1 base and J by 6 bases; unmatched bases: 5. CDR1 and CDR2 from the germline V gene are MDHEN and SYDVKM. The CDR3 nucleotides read TGTGCCAGCAGTTTATTCAGGGGGCATGGCGAGCAGTACTTC. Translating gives CASSLFRGHGEQYF.

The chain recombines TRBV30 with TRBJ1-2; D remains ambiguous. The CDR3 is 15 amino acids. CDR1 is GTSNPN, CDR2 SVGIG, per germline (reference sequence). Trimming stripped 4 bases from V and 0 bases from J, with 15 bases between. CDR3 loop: CAWKGDGLANYGYTF. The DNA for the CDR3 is TGTGCCTGGAAGGGAGACGGACTAGCTAACTATGGCTACACCTTC.

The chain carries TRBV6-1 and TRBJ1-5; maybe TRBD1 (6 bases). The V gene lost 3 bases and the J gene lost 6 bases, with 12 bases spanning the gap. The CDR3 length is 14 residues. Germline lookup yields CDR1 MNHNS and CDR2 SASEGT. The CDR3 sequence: CASSDRGLGQPQHF. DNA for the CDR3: TGTGCCAGCAGTGACAGGGGCCTAGGTCAGCCCCAGCATTTT.

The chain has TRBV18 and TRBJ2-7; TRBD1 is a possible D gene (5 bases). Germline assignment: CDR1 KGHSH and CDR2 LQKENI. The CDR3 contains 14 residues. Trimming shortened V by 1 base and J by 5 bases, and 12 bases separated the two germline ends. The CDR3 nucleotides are TGTGCCAGCTCACCACTTCCAGGGATGCACGAGCAGTACTTC. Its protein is CASSPLPGMHEQYF. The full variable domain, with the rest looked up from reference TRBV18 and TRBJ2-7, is NAGVMQNPRHLVRRRGQEARLRCSPMKGHSHVYWYRQLPEEGLKFMVYLQKENIIDESGMPKERFSAEFPKEGPSILRIQQVVRGDSAAYFCASSPLPGMHEQYFGPGTRLTVT.

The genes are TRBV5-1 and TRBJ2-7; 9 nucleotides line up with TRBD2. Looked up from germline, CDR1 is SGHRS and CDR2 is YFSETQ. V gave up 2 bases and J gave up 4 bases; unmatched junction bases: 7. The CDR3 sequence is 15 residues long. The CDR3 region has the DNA TGCGCCAGCAGCTTCAATCCTAGCGGGAAGTACGAGCAGTACTTC. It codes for CASSFNPSGKYEQYF.

The CDR3 nucleotides are TGTGCCAGCAGCTTTAACCCTAGCGGGAGTGGGGAGTTCTTC. Translation gives CASSFNPSGSGEFF. V and J are TRBV5-8 and TRBJ2-1; 10 nucleotides line up with TRBD2. Germline CDR1 and CDR2: SGHTS and YDEGEE. Trimming removed 2 bases from V and 14 bases from J; junction bases left unmatched: 10. The CDR3 is made up of 14 amino acids.

CDR3 in DNA: TGTGCTAGTGGTTTGCCAGGGATAAATGAGCAGTTCTTC. Translation: CASGLPGINEQFF. This chain connects TRBV12-5 to TRBJ2-1; the D gene is possibly TRBD1 (5 bases). Germline V gene data show CDR1 as LGHNT and CDR2 as FRNRAP. CDR3 length: 13 amino acids. Trimming removed 2 bases at V and 7 bases at J, with 9 bases between.

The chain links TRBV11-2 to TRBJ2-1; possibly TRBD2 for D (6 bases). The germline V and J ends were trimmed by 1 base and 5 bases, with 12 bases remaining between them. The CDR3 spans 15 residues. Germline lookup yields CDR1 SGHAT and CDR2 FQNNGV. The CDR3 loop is CASSLVASEHNEQFF. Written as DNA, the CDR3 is TGTGCCAGCAGCTTAGTGGCTAGCGAACACAATGAGCAGTTCTTC.

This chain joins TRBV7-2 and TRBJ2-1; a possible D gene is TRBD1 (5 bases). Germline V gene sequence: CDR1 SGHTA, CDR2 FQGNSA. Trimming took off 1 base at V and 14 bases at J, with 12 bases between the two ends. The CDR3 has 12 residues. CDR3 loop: CASSLVGRVKFF. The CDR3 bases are TGTGCCAGCAGCTTAGTTGGCAGGGTAAAGTTCTTC.